Shown below are 6 T cell receptor beta chains from a single sample sequenced in a study of Japanese encephalitis immunity and Zika vaccine responses. TCRdb redid the calling of the 5' RACE reads with MiXCR, one entry per CDR3 protein. The sample includes several hundred distinct CDR3 sequences, around 2.5% of them seen just once. For 6 days, PBMCs labeled with CFSE were cultured with peptide pools at approximately 1 ug/mL each. Live CD56-CD19-CD16-CD3+CD4+ cells with low CFSE were sorted unfixed as proliferating CD4 T cells. The sample was antigen-activated CD4+ T cells from blood, cultured, taken during a Zika inactivated vaccine study. Every receptor here comes from an adult woman who received an inactivated Zika virus vaccine.

This clonotype was seen ten or more times. The chain recombines TRBV12-3 or TRBV12-4 with TRBJ1-6; 7 nucleotides agree with TRBD1. Losses at the gene ends were 5 bases for V and 4 bases for J; bases not matched to a gene: 8. The CDR3 sequence is 16 residues long. The CDR3 loop is CASSLRQGHYNSPLHF. CDR3 sequence (DNA): TGTGCCAGCAGTCTGAGACAGGGTCATTATAATTCACCCCTCCACTTT.

By sample share, this clonotype is large. CDR3: CSARLAGRVEQFF. DNA of the CDR3: TGCAGTGCCAGACTAGCGGGAAGGGTTGAGCAGTTCTTC. The gene calls are TRBV20-1 and TRBJ2-1; 11 nucleotides line up with TRBD2. From germline, CDR1 is DFQATT and CDR2 SNEGSKA (reference sequence). The CDR3 runs 13 residues. V shed 6 bases and J 9 bases; nucleotides not matched to a gene: 7.

This clonotype is termed large (0.1 to 1%). The chain employs TRBV5-1 and TRBJ1-6, with a weak D call TRBD1 (6 bases). Trimming cost V 0 bases and J 4 bases, with 8 bases left between them. Germline V gene data show CDR1 as SGHRS and CDR2 as YFSETQ. The CDR3 is 15 amino acids. This chain's CDR3 is CASSLEQGYNSPLHF. As DNA, the CDR3 is TGCGCCAGCAGCTTGGAGCAGGGGTATAATTCACCCCTCCACTTT.

By frequency in the sample, this clonotype is large (0.1 to 1%). The chain couples TRBV5-1 to TRBJ2-1; 8 bases align to TRBD2. The V and J ends lost 3 bases and 12 bases, in that order; junction bases with no gene match: 8. The CDR3 length is 13 residues. Germline loops: CDR1 SGHRS, CDR2 YFSETQ. DNA of the CDR3: TGCGCCAGCAGCTCGAACGTAGCGGGGACGCAGTTCTTC. This sequence encodes CASSSNVAGTQFF.

This clonotype was observed at least ten times. The rearrangement links TRBV20-1 to TRBJ1-1, with D perhaps matching TRBD1 (5 bases). This CDR3 is built from 13 residues. The ends were cut back, 6 bases at V and 0 bases at J, with 11 bases in the middle. Germline CDR1 is DFQATT and CDR2 is SNEGSKA (reference sequence). The CDR3 region has the DNA TGCAGTGCCAGAAACAGGTTGAACACTGAAGCTTTCTTT. Encoded protein: CSARNRLNTEAFF.

Relative to its sample, this clonotype is medium-sized (0.01 to 0.1%). The chain is built from TRBV2 and TRBJ2-7; TRBD2 aligns across 8 bases. Germline values: CDR1 SNHLY, CDR2 FYNNEI. Trimming removed 2 bases from V and 2 bases from J; junction bases left unmatched: 5. This CDR3 is built from 15 residues. CDR3 bases: TGTGCCAGCAGTGAAACGTTAGCGGGGCCCTACGAGCAGTACTTC. It specifies CASSETLAGPYEQYF.